The 28 T cell receptor beta chains below were found in one sample sequenced in a study of blood T cell repertoires in COVID-19. Measured with immunoSEQ multiplex PCR; TCRdb has only the in-frame clones, and not every one. Of fewer than 85,000 clones in the sample, 70% to 85% were seen once. The sequenced sample consisted of peripheral blood. These receptors all stem from a woman in her seventies with acute or convalescent COVID-19.

This chain joins TRBV19 and TRBJ1-1; TRBD1 matches 7 bases. Germline values: CDR1 LNHDA, CDR2 SQIVND (reference sequence). Germline trimming cut 5 bases from V and 7 bases from J; bases unmatched to any gene: 10. This CDR3 region has 14 residues. The CDR3 nucleotides are TGTGCCAGTAGTCTCAGACAGGGAGCGGATGAAGCTTTCTTT. Its protein is CASSLRQGADEAFF.

The chain employs TRBV10-1 and TRBJ2-4; 8 bases are shared with TRBD2. The ends lost 2 bases at V and 6 bases at J; junction bases unmatched: 6. Germline V gene data show CDR1 as WNHNN and CDR2 as SYGVQD (reference sequence). The CDR3 is 15 amino acids. CDR3 DNA sequence: TGCGCCAGCAGTGAGAGCGGGAGTAAAGGAAACATTCAGTACTTC. Translated, it gives CASSESGSKGNIQYF.

This rearrangement joins TRBV18 to TRBJ2-5; TRBD2 matches 13 bases. The germline gives CDR1 KGHSH, CDR2 LQKENI. Trimming took 5 bases from V and 5 from J; bases not matched to a gene: 2. The CDR3 sequence is 14 residues long. The CDR3 DNA reads TGTGCCAGCTCAACTAGCGGGGGGGCTGAGACCCAGTACTTC. Translating it yields CASSTSGGAETQYF.

The gene calls are TRBV19 and TRBJ1-1; 7 positions match TRBD1. The germline V gene has CDR1 LNHDA and CDR2 SQIVND (reference sequence). This CDR3 comprises 14 residues. The V and J ends lost 7 bases and 3 bases, in that order; junction bases with no gene match: 8. CDR3: CASTETGTDTEAFF. The CDR3 DNA sequence: TGTGCCAGTACTGAGACAGGGACGGACACTGAAGCTTTCTTT.

A few counts support this clone. In DNA, the CDR3 is TGCGCCAGCAGTCCAGGGACAGCAACGTATGGCTACACCTTC. It translates to CASSPGTATYGYTF. The chain is built from TRBV5-1 and TRBJ1-2, with 7 bases lining up with TRBD1. J gave up 5 bases and V 5 bases, and 9 bases lay outside the gene matches. Per germline, CDR1 SGHRS and CDR2 YFSETQ. CDR3 size: 14 residues.

This rearrangement joins TRBV6-2 or TRBV6-3 to TRBJ1-2; 8 bases match TRBD1. V lost 5 bases, J lost 3 bases, and 2 bases stayed unmatched. Germline CDR1 and CDR2: MNHEY and SVGEGT. This CDR3 is built from 13 residues. The CDR3 nucleotides read TGTGCCAGCAGTCAGACAGGGGACTATGGCTACACCTTC. It encodes CASSQTGDYGYTF.

This rearrangement joins TRBV5-1 to TRBJ1-1, with D perhaps matching TRBD1 (5 bases). The V gene lost 2 bases and the J gene lost 4 bases, with 9 bases spanning the gap. CDR3 length equals 13 residues. Per germline, CDR1 SGHRS and CDR2 YFSETQ. CDR3 region: CASSFPDSTEAFF. CDR3 DNA sequence: TGCGCCAGCAGCTTCCCCGACAGCACTGAAGCTTTCTTT.

A note on this clone: Other DNA sequences from this sample encode an identical CDR3 as well. J is TRBJ1-1 and V is TRBV29-1, with D maybe TRBD1 (5 bases). This CDR3 spans 11 amino acids. CDR1 is SQVTM, CDR2 ANQGSEA, per germline. The V end lost 6 bases, the J end lost 5 bases, and 10 bases lay between the germline ends. CDR3 DNA: TGCAGCGTCTCGGGGGTGACTGAAGCTTTCTTT. Translation gives CSVSGVTEAFF. Supplemented by reference TRBV29-1 and TRBJ1-1, the full variable domain reads SAVISQKPSRDICQRGTSLTIQCQVDSQVTMMFWYRQQPGQSLTLIATANQGSEATYESGFVIDKFPISRPNLTFSTLTVSNMSPEDSSIYLCSVSGVTEAFFGQGTRLTVV.

The chain links TRBV29-1 to TRBJ2-1, with D tentatively TRBD2 (5 bases). Germline V gene data show CDR1 as SQVTM and CDR2 as ANQGSEA. CDR3 length: 13 amino acids. Trimming took 3 bases from V and 6 from J, leaving 12 bases between them. This CDR3 is CSVEARESNEQFF. The CDR3 DNA is TGCAGCGTTGAGGCTAGGGAGAGCAATGAGCAGTTCTTC.

This clone was counted once. V is TRBV10-1 and J is TRBJ2-7, with TRBD2 identical over 8 bases. The J segment lost 3 bases and the V segment lost 4 bases, leaving 14 bases of the junction unmatched. CDR1 is WNHNN, CDR2 SYGVQD, per germline (reference sequence). This CDR3 comprises 17 residues. This CDR3 reads CASSGDSGAMTYYEQYF. In DNA, the CDR3 is TGCGCCAGCAGTGGAGATAGCGGGGCGATGACGTACTACGAGCAGTACTTC.

The gene calls are TRBV5-1 and TRBJ1-1; 11 bases are shared with TRBD1. CDR1 is SGHRS and CDR2 is YFSETQ in the germline V gene. The CDR3 runs 17 residues. V lost 1 base, J lost 5 bases, and 10 bases stayed unmatched. The CDR3 DNA follows: TGCGCCAGCAGCTTGAAGCGGACAGGGGGCGCGGGGACTGAAGCTTTCTTT. It yields the protein CASSLKRTGGAGTEAFF.

This clone appeared once. The rearrangement joins TRBV27 to TRBJ1-5; TRBD1 might be the D (5 bases). The V and J ends lost 7 bases and 5 bases respectively, with 15 bases between them. This CDR3 is built from 14 residues. The germline V gene encodes CDR1 MNHEY and CDR2 SMNVEV (reference sequence). In nucleotides, the CDR3 is TGTGCCAGCAACCAGGCAGGGTGGGATCAGCCCCAGCATTTT. This sequence encodes CASNQAGWDQPQHF.

The chain couples TRBV10-3 to TRBJ2-1, with D possibly being TRBD1 (5 bases). V dropped 7 bases and J dropped 5 bases, with 12 bases sitting between them. Germline lookup yields CDR1 ENHRY and CDR2 SYGVKD. CDR3 length: 13 amino acids. In nucleotides, the CDR3 is TGTGCCATCACCTGGACCAGGGACAATGAGCAGTTCTTC. Protein: CAITWTRDNEQFF.

This clone was detected a few times. The chain couples TRBV5-6 to TRBJ2-3; the match to TRBD2 covers 7 bases. Germline lookup yields CDR1 SGHDT and CDR2 YYEEEE. The CDR3 is 18 residues long. The junction had 10 bases not matched to a gene; V was cut back by 0 bases and J by 0 bases. In nucleotides, the CDR3 is TGTGCCAGCAGCTTGGCCGCCAGGAGACTAGCTAGCACAGATACGCAGTATTTT. Amino acids: CASSLAARRLASTDTQYF.

This chain links TRBV7-2 with TRBJ1-2; D remains ambiguous. Germline-derived CDR1 and CDR2 are SGHTA and FQGNSA. This CDR3 has 14 residues. V was clipped by 1 base and J by 8 bases, with 14 bases between them. CDR3 region: CASSLESTMEGYTF. In DNA form, the CDR3 reads TGTGCCAGCAGCTTAGAATCAACTATGGAAGGCTACACCTTC.

This clone occurred once. This sequence joins TRBV28 and TRBJ2-1; TRBD2 matches at 13 bases. This CDR3 spans 15 amino acids. V lost 5 bases, J lost 6 bases, and 4 bases stayed unmatched. Germline CDR1 reads MDHEN; CDR2 reads SYDVKM. CDR3 amino acids: CASSHTSGRANEQFF. CDR3 coding DNA: TGTGCCAGCAGTCATACTAGCGGGAGGGCCAATGAGCAGTTCTTC.

This clone was detected once. The gene calls are TRBV2 and TRBJ1-2; the match to TRBD1 covers 7 bases. The CDR3 totals 12 residues. Losses at the gene ends were 6 bases for V and 7 bases for J; bases not matched to a gene: 5. Germline CDR1 reads SNHLY; CDR2 reads FYNNEI. CDR3 sequence reads: CASRTTGSGYTF. CDR3 sequence (DNA): TGTGCCAGCAGGACGACAGGGAGTGGCTACACCTTC.

The chain carries TRBV19 and TRBJ2-2, with 10 bases lining up with TRBD2. The CDR3 spans 16 residues. The germline CDR1 and CDR2 sequences are LNHDA and SQIVND (reference sequence). V shed 7 bases and J 5 bases; nucleotides not matched to a gene: 10. The CDR3 coding sequence is TGTGCCAGTACCCTGAGAGCGGGGGGGCAAACCGGGGAGCTGTTTTTT. Its protein product is CASTLRAGGQTGELFF.

In this sample, this clone turned up once. The chain links TRBV7-9 to TRBJ1-6; TRBD1 might be the D (6 bases). From germline, CDR1 is SEHNR and CDR2 FQNEAQ (reference sequence). This CDR3 has 15 residues. V lost 4 bases and J 6 bases, leaving 13 bases between the germline ends. The CDR3 reads CASSSHRAINSPLHF. The CDR3 DNA is TGTGCCAGCAGCTCCCACAGGGCTATTAATTCACCCCTCCACTTT.

This chain joins TRBV19 and TRBJ1-2; the match to TRBD1 covers 7 bases. CDR1 is LNHDA and CDR2 is SQIVND in the germline V gene (reference sequence). The CDR3 has 13 amino acids. The J segment lost 4 bases and the V segment lost 6 bases, leaving 5 bases of the junction unmatched. Here the CDR3 reads CASRTGQIYGYTF. Here the CDR3 DNA reads TGTGCCAGTAGGACGGGACAGATCTATGGCTACACCTTC.

This clone was detected a few times. The chain combines TRBV7-8 with TRBJ1-5; a weak D match, TRBD1 (5 bases). The V and J ends lost 5 bases and 3 bases respectively, with 11 bases between them. CDR3 length: 14 amino acids. Germline-derived CDR1 and CDR2 are SGHVS and FQNEAQ. The CDR3, as DNA: TGTGCCAGCAGCCTCTTGACAGACAATCAGCCCCAGCATTTT. This translates into CASSLLTDNQPQHF. The full variable domain, in which reference TRBV7-8 and TRBJ1-5 provide the parts outside the CDR3, is GAGVSQSPRYKVAKRGQDVALRCDPISGHVSLFWYQQALGQGPEFLTYFQNEAQLDKSGLPSDRFFAERPEGSVSTLKIQRTQQEDSAVYLCASSLLTDNQPQHFGDGTRLSIL.

As DNA, the CDR3 is TGCGCCAGCAGTGAACAGGTTGTGGGTGGCTACACCTTC. This codes for CASSEQVVGGYTF. The chain recombines TRBV10-1 with TRBJ1-2; maybe TRBD1 (5 bases). The CDR3 is 13 amino acids. Looked up from germline, CDR1 is WNHNN and CDR2 is SYGVQD (reference sequence). V was shortened by 3 bases and J by 7 bases, with 12 bases between the two germline ends.

This clone was seen at least ten times. The V gene is TRBV29-1, the J gene TRBJ2-7; the D gene is possibly TRBD1 (7 bases). Germline CDR1 and CDR2: SQVTM and ANQGSEA. V dropped 7 bases and J dropped 2 bases, with 15 bases sitting between them. The CDR3 is made up of 13 amino acids. The CDR3 region is CSARGVGTYEQYF. CDR3 DNA sequence: TGCAGCGCCAGGGGGGTGGGAACCTACGAGCAGTACTTC.

The rearrangement joins TRBV24-1 to TRBJ1-4; 7 bases match TRBD1. Germline V gene sequence: CDR1 KGHDR, CDR2 SFDVKD. This CDR3 contains 15 residues. The J segment lost 5 bases and the V segment lost 0 bases, leaving 2 bases of the junction unmatched. For the CDR3, the DNA is TGTGCCACCAGTGATTTGGACAGGGCGAATGAAAAACTGTTTTTT. Residues: CATSDLDRANEKLFF.

The chain joins TRBV6-2 or TRBV6-3 to TRBJ1-2, with 9 bases matching TRBD1. This CDR3 comprises 14 residues. Unmatched junction bases numbered 5, after V lost 4 bases and J lost 5 bases. Germline-derived CDR1 and CDR2 are MNHEY and SVGEGT. The CDR3 here is CASSSTGGNYGYTF. The DNA of the CDR3 is TGTGCCAGCAGTTCGACAGGGGGTAATTATGGCTACACCTTC.

This clone was observed a single time. The J gene is TRBJ2-7, the V gene TRBV5-6; 7 positions match TRBD1. This CDR3 is built from 17 residues. Germline lookup yields CDR1 SGHDT and CDR2 YYEEEE. J lost 9 bases, V lost 3 bases, and 21 bases had no gene match. This CDR3 is CASSSPYDDRDEFGQYF. Written as DNA, the CDR3 is TGTGCCAGCAGCTCCCCATACGACGACAGGGATGAGTTCGGGCAGTACTTC.

The V and J genes are TRBV4-3 and TRBJ2-1, with a tentative D call TRBD1 (5 bases). The CDR3 sequence is 15 residues long. V dropped 0 bases and J dropped 4 bases, with 10 bases sitting between them. Germline V CDR1 and CDR2: LGHNA, YSLEER. The CDR3 DNA reads as TGCGCCAGCAGCCAAGATCAGGGCGAGTACAATGAGCAGTTCTTC. Amino acid sequence: CASSQDQGEYNEQFF.

This clone appeared a single time. The chain combines TRBV9 with TRBJ2-5, with 8 bases aligning to TRBD1. There are 15 residues in the CDR3. Germline trimming cut 4 bases from V and 1 base from J; bases unmatched to any gene: 6. CDR1 SGDLS and CDR2 YYNGEE come from the germline V gene. The CDR3 region is CASSQGAGPQETQYF. The CDR3 DNA reads TGTGCCAGCAGCCAGGGGGCGGGGCCCCAAGAGACCCAGTACTTC.